One and the same sample provided the 2 T cell receptor beta chains below, sequenced in a study of CD8+ T cells in alopecia areata. Following RNA extraction, reverse transcription yielded cDNA that acted as the sequencing template. The assay was immunoSEQ multiplex PCR, and TCRdb's table has in-frame clones only and misses some. The sample is made up of more than 90,000 clones, none counted only once. The sequenced material came from lesional skin. The origin of the receptors is a C3H/HeJ mouse with alopecia areata. Mouse strain MHC haplotype: H2-k.

This clone was observed a few times. These gene names are mouse names. The read ends 4 residues early relative to the CDR3; the germline J gene fills the gap. The chain couples TRBV1 to TRBJ2-5, with TRBD2 matching over 7 bases. There are 16 residues in the CDR3. The V gene end was trimmed by 0 bases and the J gene end by 2 bases; junction bases not matched to a gene: 5. Germline V lookup: CDR1 NSQYPW, CDR2 LRSPGD (reference sequence). This chain's CDR3 is CTCSADWGFGQDTQYF. CDR3 DNA (partial): TGCACCTGCAGTGCAGACTGGGGGTTTGGCCAAGAC.

This clone came up a few times. Germline and genes here are mouse. The CDR3 goes on 4 residues after the read ends, and that part is filled in from the germline J gene. This sequence joins TRBV19 and TRBJ2-7, with D possibly TRBD1 on 5 matching bases. The V end was cut by 2 bases, the J end by 2 bases, with 11 bases between. The CDR3 extends over 14 amino acids. Germline assignment: CDR1 FNHDT and CDR2 SITEND (reference sequence). CDR3 bases read: TGTGCCAGCAGTATCAGGGTGAGGACCTAT. It translates to CASSIRVRTY. The entire CDR3 protein is CASSIRVRTYEQYF.